Presented here are 27 T cell receptor beta chains from one specimen sequenced in a study of a mutant IDH1 vaccine in newly diagnosed glioma. Specified time point: week 11, during vaccination. A single vaccine dose contained 300 ug of mutant IDH1 20-mer peptide, and topical imiquimod was used with it. Some clones are missing from TCRdb's copy, which holds only in-frame ones; the method was immunoSEQ multiplex PCR. Of fewer than 45,000 clones listed, roughly 89% are singletons. These TCRs are of unknown antigen specificity. The source material was PBMCs, sampled from a glioma patient whose treatment included an IDH1 peptide vaccine. All receptors come from a man aged 35-49 years with glioma.

The chain links TRBV13 to TRBJ2-3; D is perhaps TRBD1 or TRBD2 (5 bases each). CDR1 PRHDT and CDR2 FYEKMQ come from the germline V gene (reference sequence). The V end lost 0 bases, the J end lost 4 bases, and 11 bases lay between the germline ends. The CDR3 spans 15 residues. DNA for the CDR3: TGTGCCAGCAGCTTAGGCCGTTGGGGGTCAGATACGCAGTATTTT. The encoded protein is CASSLGRWGSDTQYF.

V and J are TRBV27 and TRBJ1-5; 7 nucleotides line up with TRBD1. This CDR3 is 14 amino acids long. The J segment lost 4 bases and the V segment lost 6 bases, leaving 6 bases of the junction unmatched. Germline CDR1 reads MNHEY; CDR2 reads SMNVEV (reference sequence). The CDR3 DNA sequence: TGTGCCAGCAGCCGGGACAGACTAAATCAGCCCCAGCATTTT. Its translation is CASSRDRLNQPQHF.

J is TRBJ2-5 and V is TRBV7-9, with 9 positions matching TRBD1. The CDR3 extends over 17 amino acids. Germline V gene sequence: CDR1 SEHNR, CDR2 FQNEAQ (reference sequence). The V segment lost 5 bases and the J segment 6 bases; nucleotides outside the gene matches: 16. The CDR3 DNA follows: TGTGCCAGCAGCCTATCAGCAGCGGGACAGGGTGGAAAGACCCAGTACTTC. This encodes CASSLSAAGQGGKTQYF.

This clone has just a few counts. V and J are TRBV7-3 and TRBJ2-1; the match to TRBD1 covers 9 bases. This CDR3 is built from 16 residues. CDR1 is SGHTA and CDR2 is FQGTGA in the germline V gene. V was pared by 5 bases and J by 6 bases, with 11 bases of the junction left unmatched. CDR3 sequence: CASSVIGTGSTNEQFF. The CDR3 nucleotides are TGTGCCAGCAGCGTTATAGGGACAGGGAGCACCAATGAGCAGTTCTTC.

The rearrangement links TRBV5-3 to TRBJ1-1; 8 bases are a match to TRBD1. TRBV5-3 is recorded as an ORF, its role being uncertain. The CDR3 has 18 residues. The trim removed 6 bases at V and 0 bases at J, leaving 16 bases unmatched. The CDR3 bases are TGTGCCAGAAACCCCGACCCGGACAGGGAAAATATGAACACTGAAGCTTTCTTT. Its protein product is CARNPDPDRENMNTEAFF.

This clone was found a few times. The V and J genes are TRBV6-1 and TRBJ1-4; a possible D gene is TRBD1 (5 bases). Deletions cut 1 base from V and 7 bases from J, with 10 bases between. The CDR3 runs 14 residues. Germline values: CDR1 MNHNS, CDR2 SASEGT. CDR3 DNA: TGTGCCAGCAGTGAAGAAGGGGCACGTGAAAAACTGTTTTTT. It codes for CASSEEGAREKLFF.

The chain is built from TRBV4-1 and TRBJ2-7; 9 nucleotides agree with TRBD1. The CDR3 sequence is 15 residues long. Germline loops: CDR1 MGHRA, CDR2 YSYEKL. Trimming took 3 bases from V and 2 from J; bases not matched to a gene: 5. The CDR3 sequence is CASSHQRDRAYEQYF. CDR3 nucleotide sequence: TGCGCCAGCAGCCATCAAAGGGACAGGGCCTACGAGCAGTACTTC.

The table lists this clone with a few counts. The chain has TRBV7-6 and TRBJ1-1; 7 bases are shared with TRBD1. The CDR3 covers 12 residues. The V gene end was trimmed by 6 bases and the J gene end by 5 bases; junction bases not matched to a gene: 3. Germline V lookup: CDR1 SGHVS, CDR2 FNYEAQ. The CDR3 region is CASSQGGTEAFF. CDR3 nucleotides: TGTGCCAGCAGTCAGGGGGGAACTGAAGCTTTCTTT.

In its sample, this clone was seen once. The chain is built from TRBV9 and TRBJ1-1, with a tentative D call TRBD1 (6 bases). V lost 4 bases and J lost 4, with 11 bases in between. The CDR3 runs 13 residues. Germline V gene sequence: CDR1 SGDLS, CDR2 YYNGEE. CDR3 region: CASSSRGGTEAFF. As DNA, the CDR3 is TGTGCCAGCAGCTCAAGGGGGGGCACTGAAGCTTTCTTT. Based on the CDR3 plus reference TRBV9 and TRBJ1-1, the full variable domain is DSGVTQTPKHLITATGQRVTLRCSPRSGDLSVYWYQQSLDQGLQFLIQYYNGEERAKGNILERFSAQQFPDLHSELNLSSLELGDSALYFCASSSRGGTEAFFGQGTRLTVV.

In nucleotides, the CDR3 is TGTGCCAGCAGGGTAATGGGGACCGGGGAGCTGTTTTTT. Its protein is CASRVMGTGELFF. The V and J genes are TRBV2 and TRBJ2-2; no definite D call. The CDR3 extends over 13 amino acids. The V and J ends lost 6 bases and 5 bases respectively, with 10 bases between them. Germline CDR1 reads SNHLY; CDR2 reads FYNNEI.

V and J are TRBV7-9 and TRBJ1-2, with D unclear. The CDR3 covers 11 residues. Germline-derived CDR1 and CDR2 are SEHNR and FQNEAQ (reference sequence). Trimming removed 6 bases at V and 4 bases at J, with 6 bases between. The CDR3: CASSPTYGYTF. The CDR3 DNA reads TGTGCCAGCAGTCCCACCTATGGCTACACCTTC. Full variable domain (outside the CDR3, taken from reference TRBV7-9 and TRBJ1-2): DTGVSQNPRHKITKRGQNVTFRCDPISEHNRLYWYRQTLGQGPEFLTYFQNEAQLEKSRLLSDRFSAERPKGSFSTLEIQRTEQGDSAMYLCASSPTYGYTFGSGTRLTVV.

This chain joins TRBV19 and TRBJ2-7, with a possible D match to TRBD1 (5 bases). V was cut by 5 bases and J by 0 bases, with 14 bases left in between. CDR3 size: 15 residues. Germline assignment: CDR1 LNHDA and CDR2 SQIVND (reference sequence). DNA for the CDR3: TGTGCCAGTAGTTTGGCCAAGGGGTCCTCCTACGAGCAGTACTTC. It specifies CASSLAKGSSYEQYF.

The chain is built from TRBV7-9 and TRBJ2-1, with D perhaps assigned TRBD1 or TRBD2 (6 bases each). Per the germline V gene, CDR1 is SEHNR and CDR2 is FQNEAQ (reference sequence). Trimming took off 3 bases at V and 5 bases at J, with 14 bases between the two ends. The CDR3 has 15 amino acids. CDR3 sequence reads: CASSFGRGGHNEQFF. The DNA of the CDR3 is TGTGCCAGCAGCTTTGGCAGGGGAGGTCACAATGAGCAGTTCTTC.

The chain employs TRBV18 and TRBJ2-2; 8 bases agree with TRBD1. CDR3 length: 16 residues. Germline V gene lookup returns CDR1 KGHSH and CDR2 LQKENI. With 3 bases clipped from V and 7 bases from J, the junction kept 10 bases outside the gene matches. CDR3 sequence reads: CASSPGTGLRDGELFF. The DNA for the CDR3 is TGTGCCAGCTCACCGGGGACAGGTTTGCGAGACGGGGAGCTGTTTTTT.

This sequence joins TRBV6-6 and TRBJ1-4; tentatively, D is TRBD1 (5 bases). Germline V lookup: CDR1 MNHNY, CDR2 SVGAGI (reference sequence). The V end was cut by 3 bases, the J end by 5 bases, with 10 bases between. This CDR3 has 14 amino acids. For the CDR3, the DNA is TGTGCCAGCAGTTATTCGGACACAAATGAAAAACTGTTTTTT. It translates to CASSYSDTNEKLFF.

V usage is TRBV5-1 and J usage is TRBJ2-1; 10 bases line up with TRBD2. Losses at the gene ends were 4 bases for V and 8 bases for J; bases not matched to a gene: 9. The CDR3 runs 15 residues. Germline assignment: CDR1 SGHRS and CDR2 YFSETQ. The CDR3 DNA reads as TGCGCCAGCAGCCGGGTTTTAGCGGGAGGCCATGAGCAGTTCTTC. Translated, it gives CASSRVLAGGHEQFF.

This chain joins TRBV10-3 and TRBJ2-7; no reliable D call. The CDR3 has 16 residues. CDR1 and CDR2 (germline): ENHRY, SYGVKD. Trimming left V 8 bases short and J 5 bases short, with 25 bases between. CDR3 amino acids: CAIRVSGVLRGDEQYF. The CDR3 DNA reads TGTGCCATCCGAGTATCTGGGGTCCTCCGTGGGGACGAGCAGTACTTC.

The chain couples TRBV5-1 to TRBJ1-2; TRBD1 matches 8 bases. This CDR3 is 14 amino acids long. J lost 4 bases, V lost 3 bases, and 5 bases had no gene match. Germline V gene data show CDR1 as SGHRS and CDR2 as YFSETQ. CDR3: CASSSDREPYGYTF. The CDR3 DNA sequence: TGCGCCAGCAGCTCGGACAGGGAGCCCTATGGCTACACCTTC.

This clone showed up just once. J is TRBJ1-2 and V is TRBV19, with 8 bases identical to TRBD1. The V gene's germline CDR1 is LNHDA and CDR2 SQIVND (reference sequence). With V trimmed by 8 bases and J by 1 base, 3 bases remained unmatched. There are 13 residues in the CDR3. The DNA of the CDR3 is TGTGCCAGTCGACAGGGGATTAACTATGGCTACACCTTC. It translates to CASRQGINYGYTF.

This clone was counted a few times. The gene calls are TRBV5-5 and TRBJ2-3; no reliable D call. This CDR3 is 12 amino acids long. From germline, CDR1 is SGHKS and CDR2 YYEKEE (reference sequence). Between the trimmed V and J ends, which lost 3 bases and 5 bases, there was a span of 7 bases. The CDR3 loop is CASSWWRDTQYF. Written as DNA, the CDR3 is TGTGCCAGCAGCTGGTGGAGAGATACGCAGTATTTT.

V gene TRBV5-1 combines with J gene TRBJ2-1; D is unclear. Trimming removed 4 bases from V and 7 bases from J, with 12 bases in between. The germline gives CDR1 SGHRS, CDR2 YFSETQ. CDR3 length: 13 residues. The CDR3: CASSVTHRNEQFF. The CDR3 nucleotides are TGCGCCAGCAGCGTGACTCACCGGAATGAGCAGTTCTTC.

This clone has a single count. V and J are TRBV10-3 and TRBJ2-7; TRBD2 matches at 8 bases. This CDR3 spans 14 amino acids. Germline CDR1 and CDR2: ENHRY and SYGVKD. Losses at the gene ends were 7 bases for V and 3 bases for J; bases not matched to a gene: 8. In DNA, the CDR3 is TGTGCCATCAACCCGGGACTAGGAGACTACGAGCAGTACTTC. Translation: CAINPGLGDYEQYF.

The rearrangement links TRBV7-2 to TRBJ2-3, with D unclear. Looked up from germline, CDR1 is SGHTA and CDR2 is FQGNSA. The CDR3 has 14 residues. Trimming cost V 2 bases and J 10 bases, with 16 bases left between them. CDR3 sequence (DNA): TGTGCCAGCAGCTTACCTACATCTTCTCCTTCGCAGTATTTT. It encodes CASSLPTSSPSQYF.

The chain has TRBV12-5 and TRBJ1-1, with D unresolved. In germline, CDR1 is LGHNT, CDR2 FRNRAP. The CDR3 spans 11 residues. Trimming removed 6 bases from V and 8 bases from J, with 10 bases in between. Here the CDR3 DNA reads TGTGCTAGTGGGATCAGAGGAGAAGCTTTCTTT. Translated: CASGIRGEAFF.

The rearrangement links TRBV7-9 to TRBJ1-1; weak D call: TRBD1 (5 bases). The V end lost 5 bases, the J end lost 5 bases, and 9 bases lay between the germline ends. The germline V gene has CDR1 SEHNR and CDR2 FQNEAQ (reference sequence). This CDR3 comprises 12 residues. CDR3 nucleotide sequence: TGTGCCAGCAGCGAGGGGAGGACTGAAGCTTTCTTT. Protein: CASSEGRTEAFF. The full variable domain, with the rest looked up from reference TRBV7-9 and TRBJ1-1, is DTGVSQNPRHKITKRGQNVTFRCDPISEHNRLYWYRQTLGQGPEFLTYFQNEAQLEKSRLLSDRFSAERPKGSFSTLEIQRTEQGDSAMYLCASSEGRTEAFFGQGTRLTVV.

For the CDR3, the DNA is TGTGCCAGCAGCTTAGATGCAGGAGCCTCCTATGGCTACACCTTC. This encodes CASSLDAGASYGYTF. V is TRBV7-2 and J is TRBJ1-2; D call uncertain. Between the trimmed V and J ends, which lost 1 base and 4 bases, there was a span of 13 bases. The CDR3 is made up of 15 amino acids. Germline V CDR1 and CDR2: SGHTA, FQGNSA.

The rearrangement links TRBV5-4 to TRBJ2-3; D remains ambiguous. CDR3 length equals 14 residues. CDR1 and CDR2 from the germline V gene are SGHNT and YYREEE (reference sequence). Trimming took 0 bases from V and 6 from J, leaving 11 bases between them. CDR3 bases: TGTGCCAGCAGCTTGGAGACGGCCAGCGATACGCAGTATTTT. Its translation: CASSLETASDTQYF.